This T cell receptor beta chain was sequenced in a study of T cells after yellow fever vaccination (dated by TCRdb to about 2019). For the wider study: Libraries from fractions with low cell numbers were prepared with the SMART-Seq v4 Ultra Low Input RNA kit. Two healthy male donors, one aged 18 to 30 and one aged 30 to 40 years, made up the cohort. Bulk TCR alpha and beta repertoires were sequenced longitudinally to track T-cell clones before and after primary and booster YFV17D yellow fever vaccination. Blood was drawn at multiple timepoints before and after primary and secondary immunization, with bulk PBMC replicates and cell subsets isolated.

The junction carries 18 bases between V and J, which are trimmed by 7 bases and 2 bases respectively. The CDR3 runs 15 amino acids, cysteine and phenylalanine included. The retained sequence is limited to the CDR3, 45 bases, with the frame set at the first base. In the germline V gene, CDR1 corresponds to SQVTM and CDR2 to ANQGSEA. This clonotype showed up just a few times. Its antigen remains undetermined. Base qualities are not recorded, but no much larger clone differs from it by a single base. Synthesis of TCR cDNA relied on 5'RACE template switching, a step that introduced a universal primer site along with unique molecular identifiers. cDNA synthesis was primed from both the TCR alpha and TCR beta constant segments. Two PCR steps were used to amplify libraries, with sample barcodes and sequencing adapters being added in the second step. Sequencing of the libraries was done on either Illumina HiSeq 2500 (2x100 bp) or NovaSeq (2x150 bp). On the study's bioinformatics: MIGEC was used to demultiplex reads and collapse the reads into UMI consensus sequences, and MiXCR was used for V(D)J alignment. Clonotypes responding to the vaccine were identified with edgeR on replicate PBMC samples, with the criteria of FDR below 0.01 and a log2 fold change above 5 up to day 15. CD4 or CD8 identity was assigned to each bulk clonotype according to whether the clonotype was present at higher abundance in the sequenced CD4 repertoire or the sequenced CD8 repertoire. The raw public data were reprocessed by TCRdb itself: fastp quality trimming at Q25, MiXCR clonotype calling, in-frame beta chains only. Each CDR3 protein appears once, grouped with its most common genes and DNA. V and J calls and clone size were set by TCRdb, not the authors. This sample holds about 150,000 distinct CDR3 sequences; roughly 6.7% were observed only once. The ten biggest clones cover more than 0.6% of the sample.

Read against the paper, the sample's treatment or condition label means: live attenuated yellow fever vaccine strain. PBMCs were isolated from peripheral blood using a standard Ficoll-Paque protocol. CD4 and CD8 T-cell fractions were isolated with Dynabeads CD4 and CD8 positive selection kits. TriZol was used to extract RNA from bulk PBMCs, CD4 and CD8 fractions, and dextramer-positive and dextramer-negative fractions. Results the study describes overall, beyond this receptor: Only a couple of donors were included in the study, so the extent to which the findings can be generalized is limited. Computational filtering was needed because FACS-sorted repertoires could contain abundant contaminating clonotypes from the bulk population. A small fraction of clonotypes showed up in both the CD4 and CD8 compartments, probably as a result of convergent recombination. Compared with the primary T-cell response, the secondary T-cell response was weaker but faster, peaking on day 5 rather than day 15. After the booster, most of the clones that had expanded following primary vaccination were detected again (almost 98% of CD4 and 88% of CD8), which suggests that memory was broadly maintained.

The chain was built from TRBV29-1 and TRBJ1-3, with TRBD1 as a weak D call on 5 bases. The TCR originated in a young man who received the YFV17D yellow fever vaccine. The input for sequencing was CD4+ T cells sorted from PBMCs, taken 10 days after the yellow fever booster vaccination. CDR3 region: CSAKSLGAAGNTIYF. The sequence in DNA is TGCAGCGCTAAGTCGCTAGGGGCTGCTGGAAACACCATATATTTT.